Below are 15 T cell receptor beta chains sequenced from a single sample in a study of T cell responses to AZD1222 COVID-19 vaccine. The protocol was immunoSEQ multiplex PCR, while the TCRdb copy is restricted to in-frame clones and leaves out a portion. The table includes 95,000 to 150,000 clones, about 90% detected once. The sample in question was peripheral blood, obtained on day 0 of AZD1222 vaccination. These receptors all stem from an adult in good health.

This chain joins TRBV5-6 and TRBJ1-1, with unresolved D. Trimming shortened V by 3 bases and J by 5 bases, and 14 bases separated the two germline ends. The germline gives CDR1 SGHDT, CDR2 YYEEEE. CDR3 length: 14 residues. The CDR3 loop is CASSSTRMRTEAFF. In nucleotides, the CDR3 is TGTGCCAGCAGCTCAACGAGGATGCGGACTGAAGCTTTCTTT.

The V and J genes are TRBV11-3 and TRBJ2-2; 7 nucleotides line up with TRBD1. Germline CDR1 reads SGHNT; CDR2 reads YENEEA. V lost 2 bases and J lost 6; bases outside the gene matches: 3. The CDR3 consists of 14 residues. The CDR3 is CASSLRTGAGELFF. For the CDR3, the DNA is TGTGCCAGCAGCTTAAGGACAGGCGCCGGGGAGCTGTTTTTT. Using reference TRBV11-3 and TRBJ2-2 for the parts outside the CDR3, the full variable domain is EAGVVQSPRYKIIEKKQPVAFWCNPISGHNTLYWYLQNLGQGPELLIRYENEEAVDDSQLPKDRFSAERLKGVDSTLKIQPAELGDSAVYLCASSLRTGAGELFFGEGSRLTVL.

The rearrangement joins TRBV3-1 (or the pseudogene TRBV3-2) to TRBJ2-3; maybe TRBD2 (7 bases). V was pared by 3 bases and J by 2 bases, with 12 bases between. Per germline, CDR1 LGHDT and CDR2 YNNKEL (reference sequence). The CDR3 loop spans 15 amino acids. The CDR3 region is CASSQEGGVTDTQYF. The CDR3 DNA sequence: TGTGCCAGCAGCCAGGAGGGGGGGGTCACAGATACGCAGTATTTT.

The CDR3 DNA is TGTGCCAGCAGCCCACCGACAGGGCCCCGTTATAATGAGCAGTTCTTC. Its protein is CASSPPTGPRYNEQFF. The chain has TRBV7-9 and TRBJ2-1, with 7 bases identical to TRBD1. The CDR3 loop spans 16 amino acids. The germline V gene encodes CDR1 SEHNR and CDR2 FQNEAQ (reference sequence). V lost 5 bases to trimming and J lost 7 bases; unmatched junction nucleotides: 14. Using reference TRBV7-9 and TRBJ2-1 for the parts outside the CDR3, the full variable domain is DTGVSQNPRHKITKRGQNVTFRCDPISEHNRLYWYRQTLGQGPEFLTYFQNEAQLEKSRLLSDRFSAERPKGSFSTLEIQRTEQGDSAMYLCASSPPTGPRYNEQFFGPGTRLTVL.

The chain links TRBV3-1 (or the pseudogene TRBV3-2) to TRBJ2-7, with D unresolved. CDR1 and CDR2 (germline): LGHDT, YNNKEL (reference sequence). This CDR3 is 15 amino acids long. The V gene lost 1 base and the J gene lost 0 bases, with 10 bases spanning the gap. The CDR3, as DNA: TGTGCCAGCAGCCAAGGTGGTTTAGACTCCTACGAGCAGTACTTC. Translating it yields CASSQGGLDSYEQYF.

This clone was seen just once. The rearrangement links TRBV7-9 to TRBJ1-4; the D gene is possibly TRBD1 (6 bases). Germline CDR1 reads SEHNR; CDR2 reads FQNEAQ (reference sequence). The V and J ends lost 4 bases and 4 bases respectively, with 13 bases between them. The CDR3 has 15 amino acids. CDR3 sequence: CASSSWGRGNEKLFF. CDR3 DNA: TGTGCCAGCAGCTCCTGGGGGCGAGGTAATGAAAAACTGTTTTTT.

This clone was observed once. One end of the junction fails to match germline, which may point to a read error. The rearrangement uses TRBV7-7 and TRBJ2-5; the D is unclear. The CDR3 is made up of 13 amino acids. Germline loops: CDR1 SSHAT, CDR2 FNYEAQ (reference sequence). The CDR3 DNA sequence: TGTGCTAGCAGCTTAGGGCCTCAAGAGACCCAGTACTTC. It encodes CASSLGPQETQYF.

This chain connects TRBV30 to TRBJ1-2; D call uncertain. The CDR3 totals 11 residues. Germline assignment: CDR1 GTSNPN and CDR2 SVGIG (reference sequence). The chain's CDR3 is CGFRASYGYTF. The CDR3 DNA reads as TGTGGATTTCGGGCCTCATATGGCTACACCTTC.

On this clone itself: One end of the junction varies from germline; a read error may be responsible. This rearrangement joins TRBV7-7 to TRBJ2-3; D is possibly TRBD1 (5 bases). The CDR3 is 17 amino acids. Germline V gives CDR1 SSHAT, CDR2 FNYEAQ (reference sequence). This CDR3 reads CASSLSVLKGAQDTQYF. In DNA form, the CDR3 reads TGTGCTAGCAGCCTTAGTGTATTGAAAGGGGCACAGGATACGCAGTATTTT.

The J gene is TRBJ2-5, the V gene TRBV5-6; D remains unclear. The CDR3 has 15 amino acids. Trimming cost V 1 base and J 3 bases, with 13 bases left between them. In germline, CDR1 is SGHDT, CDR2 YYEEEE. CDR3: CASSLSSAVKETQYF. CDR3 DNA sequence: TGTGCCAGCAGCTTGTCTTCGGCAGTGAAAGAGACCCAGTACTTC.

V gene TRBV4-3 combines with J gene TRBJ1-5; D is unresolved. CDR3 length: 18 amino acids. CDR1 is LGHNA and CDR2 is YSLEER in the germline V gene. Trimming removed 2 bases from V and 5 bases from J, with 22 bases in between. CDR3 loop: CASSQKFWTVGIDQPQHF. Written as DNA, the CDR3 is TGCGCCAGCAGCCAAAAATTCTGGACTGTGGGGATAGATCAGCCCCAGCATTTT.

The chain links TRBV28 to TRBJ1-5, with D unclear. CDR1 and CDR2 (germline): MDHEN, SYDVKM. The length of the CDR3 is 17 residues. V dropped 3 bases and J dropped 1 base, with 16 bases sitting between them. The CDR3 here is CASSFMGGGISNQPQHF. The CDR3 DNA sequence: TGTGCCAGCAGTTTCATGGGAGGTGGTATAAGCAATCAGCCCCAGCATTTT.

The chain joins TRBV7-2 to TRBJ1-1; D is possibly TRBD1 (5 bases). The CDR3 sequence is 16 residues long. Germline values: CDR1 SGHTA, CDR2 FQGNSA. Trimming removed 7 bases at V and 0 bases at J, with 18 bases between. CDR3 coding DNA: TGTGCCAGCACCCTGAGACGGGGGGGATTGAACACTGAAGCTTTCTTT. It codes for CASTLRRGGLNTEAFF.

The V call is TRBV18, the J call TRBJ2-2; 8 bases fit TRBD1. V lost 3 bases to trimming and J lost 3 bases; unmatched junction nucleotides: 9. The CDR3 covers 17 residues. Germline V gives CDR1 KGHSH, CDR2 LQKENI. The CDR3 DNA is TGTGCCAGCTCACCTAGCAGGGGGCTAAGGGACACCGGGGAGCTGTTTTTT. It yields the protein CASSPSRGLRDTGELFF.

The CDR3 region has the DNA TGTGCCAGCAGCTTAGAGGACAGTTATAATTCACCCCTCCACTTT. Its translation: CASSLEDSYNSPLHF. The chain combines TRBV11-2 with TRBJ1-6, with a possible D match to TRBD1 (6 bases). There are 15 residues in the CDR3. Between the trimmed V and J ends, which lost 0 bases and 4 bases, there was a span of 7 bases. Germline CDR1 reads SGHAT; CDR2 reads FQNNGV. The full variable domain, its missing parts supplied by reference TRBV11-2 and TRBJ1-6, is EAGVAQSPRYKIIEKRQSVAFWCNPISGHATLYWYQQILGQGPKLLIQFQNNGVVDDSQLPKDRFSAERLKGVDSTLKIQPAKLEDSAVYLCASSLEDSYNSPLHFGNGTRLTVT.